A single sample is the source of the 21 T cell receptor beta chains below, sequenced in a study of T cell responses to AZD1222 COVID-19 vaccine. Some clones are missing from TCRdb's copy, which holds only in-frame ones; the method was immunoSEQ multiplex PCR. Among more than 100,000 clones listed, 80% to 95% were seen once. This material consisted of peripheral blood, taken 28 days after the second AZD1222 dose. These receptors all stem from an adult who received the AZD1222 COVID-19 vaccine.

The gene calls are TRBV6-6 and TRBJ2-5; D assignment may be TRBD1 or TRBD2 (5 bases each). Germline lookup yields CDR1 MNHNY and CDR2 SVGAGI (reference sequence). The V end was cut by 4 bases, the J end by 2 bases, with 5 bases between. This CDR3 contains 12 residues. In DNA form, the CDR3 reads TGTGCCAGCAGTTGGGGGCAAGAGACCCAGTACTTC. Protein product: CASSWGQETQYF.

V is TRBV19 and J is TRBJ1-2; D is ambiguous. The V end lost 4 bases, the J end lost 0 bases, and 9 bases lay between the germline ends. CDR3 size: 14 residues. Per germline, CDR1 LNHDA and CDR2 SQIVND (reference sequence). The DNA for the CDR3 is TGTGCCAGTAGTAGGCGAACAGCTAACTATGGCTACACCTTC. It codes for CASSRRTANYGYTF.

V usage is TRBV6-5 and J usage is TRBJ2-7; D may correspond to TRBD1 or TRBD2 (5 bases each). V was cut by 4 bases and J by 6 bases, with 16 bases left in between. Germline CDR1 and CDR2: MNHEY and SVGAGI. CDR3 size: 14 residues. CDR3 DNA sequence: TGTGCCAGCAGTTCCCCAGGGTGGGGAGTCGAGCAGTACTTC. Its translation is CASSSPGWGVEQYF.

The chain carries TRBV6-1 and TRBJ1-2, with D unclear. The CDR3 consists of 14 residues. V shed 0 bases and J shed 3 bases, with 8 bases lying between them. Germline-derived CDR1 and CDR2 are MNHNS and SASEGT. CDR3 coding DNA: TGTGCCAGCAGTGAAGCGAGGGAGGACTATGGCTACACCTTC. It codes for CASSEAREDYGYTF.

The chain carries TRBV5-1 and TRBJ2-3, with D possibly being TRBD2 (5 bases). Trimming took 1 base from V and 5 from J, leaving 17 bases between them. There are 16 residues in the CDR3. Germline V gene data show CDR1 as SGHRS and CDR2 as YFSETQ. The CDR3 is CASSLTFVGRIDTQYF. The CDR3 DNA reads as TGCGCCAGCAGCTTGACCTTCGTGGGGAGAATAGATACGCAGTATTTT.

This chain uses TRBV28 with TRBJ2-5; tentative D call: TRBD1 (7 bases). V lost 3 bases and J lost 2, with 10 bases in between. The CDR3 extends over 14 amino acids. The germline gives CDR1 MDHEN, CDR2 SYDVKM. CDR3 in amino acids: CASSFQGGQETQYF. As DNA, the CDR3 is TGTGCCAGCAGTTTTCAGGGGGGACAAGAGACCCAGTACTTC.

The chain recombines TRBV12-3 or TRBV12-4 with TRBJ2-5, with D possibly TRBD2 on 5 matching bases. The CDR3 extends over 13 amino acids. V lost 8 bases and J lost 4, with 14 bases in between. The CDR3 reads CASQKLEIETQYF. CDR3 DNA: TGTGCCAGCCAAAAACTAGAGATAGAGACCCAGTACTTC.

The CDR3 coding sequence is TGTGCCAGCAGTTTACCCCCCGGGGCAGGATGGGCCTACGAGCAGTACTTC. Translation gives CASSLPPGAGWAYEQYF. The chain has TRBV27 and TRBJ2-7; D tentatively reads TRBD1 or TRBD2 (5 bases each). V gave up 2 bases and J gave up 2 bases, with 19 bases separating them. Germline V gene lookup returns CDR1 MNHEY and CDR2 SMNVEV (reference sequence). This CDR3 region has 17 residues.

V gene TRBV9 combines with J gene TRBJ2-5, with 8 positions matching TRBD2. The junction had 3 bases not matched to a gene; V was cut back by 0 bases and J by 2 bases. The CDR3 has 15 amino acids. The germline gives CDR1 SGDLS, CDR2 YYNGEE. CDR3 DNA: TGTGCCAGCAGCGTAGGTCGGGGGGGGCAAGAGACCCAGTACTTC. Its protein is CASSVGRGGQETQYF.

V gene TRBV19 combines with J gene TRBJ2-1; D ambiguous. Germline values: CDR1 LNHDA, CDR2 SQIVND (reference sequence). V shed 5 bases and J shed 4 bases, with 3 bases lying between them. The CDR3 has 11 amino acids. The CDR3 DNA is TGTGCCAGTAGTCGGTACAATGAGCAGTTCTTC. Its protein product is CASSRYNEQFF.

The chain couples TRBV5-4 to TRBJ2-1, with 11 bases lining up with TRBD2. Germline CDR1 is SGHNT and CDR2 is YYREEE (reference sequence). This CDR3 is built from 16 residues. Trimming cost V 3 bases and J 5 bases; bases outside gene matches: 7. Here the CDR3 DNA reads TGTGCCAGCAGCTACATAGCGGGGGGGCCCGACAATGAGCAGTTCTTC. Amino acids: CASSYIAGGPDNEQFF. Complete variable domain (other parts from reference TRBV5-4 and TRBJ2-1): ETGVTQSPTHLIKTRGQQVTLRCSSQSGHNTVSWYQQALGQGPQFIFQYYREEENGRGNFPPRFSGLQFPNYSSELNVNALELDDSALYLCASSYIAGGPDNEQFFGPGTRLTVL.

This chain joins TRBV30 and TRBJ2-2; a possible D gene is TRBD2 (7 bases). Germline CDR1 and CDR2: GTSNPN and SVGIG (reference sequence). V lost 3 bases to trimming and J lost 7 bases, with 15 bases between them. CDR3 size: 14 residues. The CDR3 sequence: CAWSLRGASGELFF. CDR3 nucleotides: TGTGCCTGGAGCCTCCGGGGGGCCAGCGGGGAGCTGTTTTTT.

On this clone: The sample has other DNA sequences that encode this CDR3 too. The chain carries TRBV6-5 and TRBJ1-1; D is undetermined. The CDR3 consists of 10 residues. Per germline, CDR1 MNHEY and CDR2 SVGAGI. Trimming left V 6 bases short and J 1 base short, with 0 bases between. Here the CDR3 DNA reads TGTGCCAGCAGGAACACTGAAGCTTTCTTT. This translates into CASRNTEAFF.

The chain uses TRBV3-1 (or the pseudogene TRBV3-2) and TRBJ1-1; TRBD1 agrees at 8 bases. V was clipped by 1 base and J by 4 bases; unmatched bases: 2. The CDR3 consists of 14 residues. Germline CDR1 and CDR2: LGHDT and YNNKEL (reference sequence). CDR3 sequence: CASSQGQGTTEAFF. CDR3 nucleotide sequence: TGTGCCAGCAGCCAAGGACAGGGGACCACTGAAGCTTTCTTT.

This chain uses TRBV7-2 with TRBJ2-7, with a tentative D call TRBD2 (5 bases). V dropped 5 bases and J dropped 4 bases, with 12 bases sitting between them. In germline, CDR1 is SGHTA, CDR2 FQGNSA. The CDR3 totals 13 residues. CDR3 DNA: TGTGCCAGCAGCCGGACTGACCAGTACGAGCAGTACTTC. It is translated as CASSRTDQYEQYF.

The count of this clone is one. CDR3 region: CATSRDGGPSNSPLHF. Written as DNA, the CDR3 is TGTGCCACCAGCAGAGATGGCGGCCCCTCGAATTCACCCCTCCACTTT. The J gene is TRBJ1-6, the V gene TRBV15, with D hard to call. Germline assignment: CDR1 LNHNV and CDR2 YYDKDF (reference sequence). The CDR3 contains 16 residues. Trimming pared 0 bases from V and 7 bases from J, leaving 13 bases between.

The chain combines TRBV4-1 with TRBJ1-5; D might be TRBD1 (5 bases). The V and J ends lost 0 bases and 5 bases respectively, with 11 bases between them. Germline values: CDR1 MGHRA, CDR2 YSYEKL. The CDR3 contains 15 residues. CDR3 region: CASSQDWSGYQPQHF. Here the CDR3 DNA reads TGCGCCAGCAGCCAAGATTGGTCAGGGTATCAGCCCCAGCATTTT.

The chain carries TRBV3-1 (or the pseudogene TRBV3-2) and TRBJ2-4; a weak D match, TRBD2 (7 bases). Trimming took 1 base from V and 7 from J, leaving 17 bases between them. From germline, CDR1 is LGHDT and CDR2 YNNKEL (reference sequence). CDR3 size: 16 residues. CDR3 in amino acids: CASSQVVREGVNIQYF. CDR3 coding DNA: TGTGCCAGCAGCCAAGTCGTCAGGGAGGGGGTTAACATTCAGTACTTC.

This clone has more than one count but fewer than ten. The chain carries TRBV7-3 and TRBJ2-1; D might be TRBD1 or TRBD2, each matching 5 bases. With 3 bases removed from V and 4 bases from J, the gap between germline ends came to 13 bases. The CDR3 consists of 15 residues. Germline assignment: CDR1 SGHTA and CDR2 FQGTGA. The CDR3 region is CASSLAVWGYNEQFF. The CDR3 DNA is TGTGCCAGCAGCTTGGCGGTCTGGGGGTACAATGAGCAGTTCTTC.

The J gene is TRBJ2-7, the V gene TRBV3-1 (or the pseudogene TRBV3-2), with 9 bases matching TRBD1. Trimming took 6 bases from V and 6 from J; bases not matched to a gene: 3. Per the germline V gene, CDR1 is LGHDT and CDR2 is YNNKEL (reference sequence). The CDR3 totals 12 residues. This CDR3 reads CASRKTGGEQYF. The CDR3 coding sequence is TGTGCCAGCAGAAAGACAGGGGGCGAGCAGTACTTC.

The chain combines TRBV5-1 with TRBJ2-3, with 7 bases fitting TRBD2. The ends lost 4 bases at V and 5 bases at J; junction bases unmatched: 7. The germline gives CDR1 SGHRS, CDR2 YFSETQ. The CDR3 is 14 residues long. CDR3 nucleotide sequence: TGCGCCAGCAGCAGCGGGACTCGAGTAGATACGCAGTATTTT. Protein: CASSSGTRVDTQYF.